Shown below are 5 T cell receptor beta chains from a single sample sequenced in a study of OX40 agonist ivuxolimab in advanced cancers. Repertoires were generated with immunoSEQ multiplex PCR, while TCRdb's copy carries only in-frame clones and drops some. The sample shows 50,000 to 75,000 clones, 87% of them seen only once. This specimen was CD4+ or CD8+ T cells sorted from blood, taken in a trial of the OX40 agonist ivuxolimab. These receptors were taken from an adult with an advanced solid tumor such as melanoma, head and neck, liver or kidney cancer.

This chain joins TRBV7-9 and TRBJ1-2, with 9 bases identical to TRBD1. CDR1 SEHNR and CDR2 FQNEAQ come from the germline V gene (reference sequence). V was pared by 4 bases and J by 4 bases, with 10 bases of the junction left unmatched. This CDR3 has 16 amino acids. The CDR3 DNA sequence: TGTGCCAGCAGCTGGCGAACAGGGGGCGCGGGCTATGGCTACACCTTC. This sequence encodes CASSWRTGGAGYGYTF.

The chain is built from TRBV5-1 and TRBJ1-1; a possible D gene is TRBD1 (6 bases). The V end was cut by 0 bases, the J end by 3 bases, with 6 bases between. Germline V gene sequence: CDR1 SGHRS, CDR2 YFSETQ. CDR3 size: 13 residues. The chain's CDR3 is CASSLAGDTEAFF. The CDR3, as DNA: TGCGCCAGCAGCTTGGCAGGGGACACTGAAGCTTTCTTT.

CDR3 loop: CASSLGGAGYGTDTQYF. Here the CDR3 DNA reads TGTGCCAGCAGCTTAGGGGGGGCGGGATATGGCACAGATACGCAGTATTTT. The chain joins TRBV7-2 to TRBJ2-3; D may be TRBD1 or TRBD2 (6 bases each). The CDR3 consists of 17 residues. Germline CDR1 SGHTA, CDR2 FQGNSA. V was cut by 1 base and J by 1 base, with 15 bases left in between.

V is TRBV6-1 and J is TRBJ1-5; the match to TRBD1 covers 9 bases. Trimming at V came to 4 bases and at J to 2 bases, leaving 6 bases not matched to a gene. There are 16 residues in the CDR3. Germline values: CDR1 MNHNS, CDR2 SASEGT. The CDR3 sequence is CASSARDRVGNQPQHF. The CDR3 DNA is TGTGCCAGCAGTGCCCGGGACAGGGTTGGCAATCAGCCCCAGCATTTT.

The V call is TRBV4-1, the J call TRBJ2-2; tentatively, D is TRBD1 or TRBD2 (5 bases each). Trimming shortened V by 7 bases and J by 1 base, and 16 bases separated the two germline ends. CDR1 MGHRA and CDR2 YSYEKL come from the germline V gene. The CDR3 has 16 amino acids. The CDR3 protein is CASKNQGRGNTGELFF. The CDR3 DNA reads as TGCGCCAGCAAAAATCAGGGACGTGGGAACACCGGGGAGCTGTTTTTT.